This T cell receptor (beta chain) was captured by sequencing in a study of blood T cell repertoires in COVID-19. Enrollment of patients from Seattle took place during active infection, with longitudinal follow-up. Libraries were prepared by immunoSEQ multiplex PCR; TCRdb keeps only in-frame clonotypes and omits some of them. The table has 300,000 to 400,000 clones, 65% to 90% seen once. This CDR3 spans 15 amino acids. V dropped 5 bases and J dropped 1; count of bases not matched to a gene: 5. Germline CDR1 and CDR2: MNHEY and SMNVEV (reference sequence). Sequenced: peripheral blood. V usage is TRBV27 and J usage is TRBJ2-4; TRBD1 aligns across 7 bases. The origin of this receptor is an older woman with COVID-19, enrolled during active disease. For the CDR3, the DNA is TGTGCCAGCAGTCCCAGGGGGTTGGCCAAAAACATTCAGTACTTC. Translation gives CASSPRGLAKNIQYF.